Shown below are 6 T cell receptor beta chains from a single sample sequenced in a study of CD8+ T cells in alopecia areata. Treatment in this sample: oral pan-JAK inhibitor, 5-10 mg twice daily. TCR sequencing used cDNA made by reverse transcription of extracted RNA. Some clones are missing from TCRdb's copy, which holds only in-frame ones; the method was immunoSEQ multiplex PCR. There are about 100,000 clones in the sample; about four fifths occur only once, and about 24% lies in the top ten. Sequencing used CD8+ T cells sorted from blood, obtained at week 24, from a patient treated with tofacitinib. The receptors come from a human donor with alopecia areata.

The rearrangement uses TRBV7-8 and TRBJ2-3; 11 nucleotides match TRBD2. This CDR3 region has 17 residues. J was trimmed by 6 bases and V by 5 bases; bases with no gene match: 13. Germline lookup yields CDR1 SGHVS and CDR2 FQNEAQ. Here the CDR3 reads CASSHGAGLADVDTQYF. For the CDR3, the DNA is TGTGCCAGCAGCCATGGGGCGGGACTAGCGGACGTGGATACGCAGTATTTT.

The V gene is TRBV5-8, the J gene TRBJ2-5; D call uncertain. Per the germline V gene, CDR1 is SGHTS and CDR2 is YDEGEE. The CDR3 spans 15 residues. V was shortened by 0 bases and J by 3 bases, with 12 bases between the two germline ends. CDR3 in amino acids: CASSLGAGREETQYF. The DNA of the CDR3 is TGTGCCAGCAGCTTGGGGGCCGGGCGTGAAGAGACCCAGTACTTC.

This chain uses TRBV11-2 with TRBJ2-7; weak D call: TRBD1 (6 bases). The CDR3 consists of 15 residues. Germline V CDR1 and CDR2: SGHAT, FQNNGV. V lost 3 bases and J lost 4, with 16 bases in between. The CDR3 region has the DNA TGTGCCAGCAGCTTTGTACAGGGCGAATCTTACGAGCAGTACTTC. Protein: CASSFVQGESYEQYF. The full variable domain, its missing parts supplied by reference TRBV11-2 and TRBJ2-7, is EAGVAQSPRYKIIEKRQSVAFWCNPISGHATLYWYQQILGQGPKLLIQFQNNGVVDDSQLPKDRFSAERLKGVDSTLKIQPAKLEDSAVYLCASSFVQGESYEQYFGPGTRLTVT.

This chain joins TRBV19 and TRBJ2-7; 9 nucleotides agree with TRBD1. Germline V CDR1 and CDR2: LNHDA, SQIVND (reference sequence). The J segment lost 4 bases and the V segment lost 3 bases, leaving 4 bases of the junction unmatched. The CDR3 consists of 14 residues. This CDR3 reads CASSIRGQGYEQYF. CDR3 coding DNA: TGTGCCAGTAGTATTCGCGGACAGGGGTACGAGCAGTACTTC.

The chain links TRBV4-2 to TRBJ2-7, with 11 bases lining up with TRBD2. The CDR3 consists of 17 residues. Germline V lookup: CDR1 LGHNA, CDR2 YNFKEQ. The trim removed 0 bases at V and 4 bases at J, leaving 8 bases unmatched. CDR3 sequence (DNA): TGTGCCAGCAGCCAAGAGGCTAGCGGGGGGAGGGGTTACGAGCAGTACTTC. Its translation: CASSQEASGGRGYEQYF.

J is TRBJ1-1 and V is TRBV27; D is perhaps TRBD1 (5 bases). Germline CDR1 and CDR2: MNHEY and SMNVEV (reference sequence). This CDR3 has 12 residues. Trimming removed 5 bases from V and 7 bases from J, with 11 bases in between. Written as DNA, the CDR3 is TGTGCCAGCAGTGGGGGAGGGGATGAAGCTTTCTTT. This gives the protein CASSGGGDEAFF.